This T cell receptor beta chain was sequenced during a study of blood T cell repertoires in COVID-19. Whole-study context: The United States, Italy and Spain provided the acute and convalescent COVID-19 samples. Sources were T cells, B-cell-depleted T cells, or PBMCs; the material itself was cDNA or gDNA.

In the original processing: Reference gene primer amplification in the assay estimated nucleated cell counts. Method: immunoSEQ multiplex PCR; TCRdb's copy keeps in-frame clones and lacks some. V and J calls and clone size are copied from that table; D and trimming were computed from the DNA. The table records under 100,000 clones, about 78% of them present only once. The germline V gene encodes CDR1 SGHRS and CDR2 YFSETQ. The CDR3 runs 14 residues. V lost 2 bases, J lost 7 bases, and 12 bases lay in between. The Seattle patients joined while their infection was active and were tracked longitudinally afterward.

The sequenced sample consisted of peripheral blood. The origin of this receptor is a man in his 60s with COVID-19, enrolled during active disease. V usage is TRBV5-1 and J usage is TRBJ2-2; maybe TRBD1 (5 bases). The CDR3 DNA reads TGCGCCAGCAGCTTCTTCAGGGAAGACGGGGAGCTGTTTTTT. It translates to CASSFFREDGELFF. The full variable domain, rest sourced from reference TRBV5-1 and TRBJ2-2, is KAGVTQTPRYLIKTRGQQVTLSCSPISGHRSVSWYQQTPGQGLQFLFEYFSETQRNKGNFPGRFSGRQFSNSRSEMNVSTLELGDSALYLCASSFFREDGELFFGEGSRLTVL.